What follows are 32 T cell receptor beta chains derived from one specimen sequenced in a study of T cells in Graves' hyperthyroidism and ophthalmopathy. There were TCR beta CDR3 regions amplified from RNA transcripts. Primed by the HTBI set, a first-round RT-PCR was run on the TCR CDR3. Via MiXCR, TCRdb re-called the multiplex PCR reads, giving one row per CDR3 protein. The repertoire holds hundreds of thousands of distinct CDR3 sequences, under 15% seen once, with around 4.5% in the top ten. Source material: blood. These receptors all come from a woman in her 40s with Graves' ophthalmopathy.

This clonotype appeared many times. This chain connects TRBV28 to TRBJ2-5, with D unresolved. Per germline, CDR1 MDHEN and CDR2 SYDVKM. The CDR3 is 16 amino acids. V gave up 4 bases and J gave up 1 base, with 16 bases separating them. CDR3 sequence reads: CASSSGQADLQETQYF. The CDR3 nucleotides are TGTGCCAGCAGTTCAGGCCAGGCCGACCTCCAAGAGACCCAGTACTTC.

This clonotype was counted many times. A read error is possible here, since a much larger clone lies one base away. This chain's CDR3 is CAGSFSGTSETQYF. The CDR3 DNA sequence: TGTGCCGGCAGTTTTAGCGGGACGTCGGAGACCCAGTACTTC. The chain is built from TRBV28 and TRBJ2-5; 8 bases match TRBD2. Germline V gene lookup returns CDR1 MDHEN and CDR2 SYDVKM. The CDR3 runs 14 residues. Full variable domain (missing parts from reference TRBV28 and TRBJ2-5): DVKVTQSSRYLVKRTGEKVFLECVQDMDHENMFWYRQDPGLGLRLIYFSYDVKMKEKGDIPEGYSVSREKKERFSLILESASTNQTSMYLCAGSFSGTSETQYFGPGTRLLVL.

There are many counts of this clonotype. This rearrangement joins TRBV28 to TRBJ2-5; 10 bases fit TRBD1. The CDR3 is 13 residues long. V shed 6 bases, J shed 7 bases, and the junction held 5 bases outside the gene matches. Germline lookup yields CDR1 MDHEN and CDR2 SYDVKM. This CDR3 is CASRFRQGATQYF. CDR3 nucleotides: TGTGCCAGCAGGTTCCGACAGGGGGCGACCCAGTACTTC.

This clonotype was seen repeatedly, ten times or more. This chain joins TRBV6-1 and TRBJ2-7, with D perhaps matching TRBD2 (6 bases). From germline, CDR1 is MNHNS and CDR2 SASEGT. The CDR3 spans 14 residues. Trimming cost V 3 bases and J 2 bases, with 11 bases left between them. The CDR3 nucleotides are TGTGCCAGCAGTGAGATAGCGGATGCCTACGAGCAGTACTTC. Its protein is CASSEIADAYEQYF.

This clonotype was observed many times. The chain employs TRBV12-3 or TRBV12-4 and TRBJ1-1; TRBD1 matches at 7 bases. J lost 4 bases, V lost 6 bases, and 8 bases had no gene match. CDR3 size: 14 residues. CDR3 sequence: CASSRQGMSTEAFF. Written as DNA, the CDR3 is TGTGCCAGCAGCAGACAGGGTATGAGCACTGAAGCTTTCTTT.

This clonotype came up many times. The chain recombines TRBV30 with TRBJ2-7; D is perhaps TRBD2 (5 bases). The CDR3 has 14 residues. V gave up 1 base and J gave up 6 bases, with 16 bases separating them. The germline CDR1 and CDR2 sequences are GTSNPN and SVGIG (reference sequence). CDR3 amino acids: CAWSARGRSGEQYF. In DNA form, the CDR3 reads TGTGCCTGGAGTGCCCGAGGGAGATCTGGCGAGCAGTACTTC.

This chain connects TRBV24-1 to TRBJ1-2; D is undetermined. The germline gives CDR1 KGHDR, CDR2 SFDVKD. Trimming pared 4 bases from V and 6 bases from J, leaving 11 bases between. The CDR3 loop spans 13 amino acids. The CDR3 nucleotides read TGTGCCACCAGTGAACGGACGTCCCATGGCTACACCTTC. Protein: CATSERTSHGYTF.

This clonotype showed up just a few times. This chain uses TRBV4-2 with TRBJ2-1; possibly TRBD1 for D (6 bases). Germline values: CDR1 LGHNA, CDR2 YNFKEQ. There are 15 residues in the CDR3. V lost 5 bases and J lost 8, with 19 bases in between. Here the CDR3 reads CASSVEGHRADEQFF. The CDR3 bases are TGTGCCAGCAGCGTCGAGGGACATCGGGCGGATGAGCAGTTCTTC.

This clonotype was detected ten times or more. The chain joins TRBV28 to TRBJ2-7; 9 bases agree with TRBD2. Germline trimming cut 5 bases from V and 2 bases from J; bases unmatched to any gene: 4. CDR1 is MDHEN, CDR2 SYDVKM, per germline. This CDR3 has 14 residues. DNA for the CDR3: TGTGCCAGCAGTCGGCGGGAGGGCCCCTACGAGCAGTACTTC. It codes for CASSRREGPYEQYF.

The J gene is TRBJ2-7, the V gene TRBV20-1, with D possibly matching TRBD1 (6 bases). Germline lookup yields CDR1 DFQATT and CDR2 SNEGSKA (reference sequence). There are 15 residues in the CDR3. The V and J ends lost 0 bases and 6 bases respectively, with 18 bases between them. The chain's CDR3 is CSARDLQGFAGEQYF. The CDR3 DNA reads as TGCAGTGCTAGAGACCTACAGGGATTTGCTGGCGAGCAGTACTTC.

This clonotype was seen at least ten times. The rearrangement uses TRBV10-3 and TRBJ1-5, with D perhaps TRBD1 (5 bases). This CDR3 has 15 amino acids. From germline, CDR1 is ENHRY and CDR2 SYGVKD. Trimming took 4 bases from V and 5 from J, leaving 15 bases between them. CDR3 in amino acids: CAISVSPGIDQPQHF. CDR3 nucleotides: TGTGCCATCAGTGTGAGTCCAGGGATAGATCAGCCCCAGCATTTT.

This clonotype was picked up a small number of times. The genes are TRBV20-1 and TRBJ2-6; unclear D gene. The CDR3 sequence is 13 residues long. The V end was cut by 3 bases, the J end by 1 base, with 4 bases between. The germline V gene encodes CDR1 DFQATT and CDR2 SNEGSKA (reference sequence). The CDR3 region is CSASISGANVLTF. DNA of the CDR3: TGCAGTGCTAGTATTTCTGGGGCCAACGTCCTGACTTTC.

This clonotype was seen a few times. V gene TRBV3-1 combines with J gene TRBJ2-7; D is tentatively TRBD1 or TRBD2 (5 bases each). The CDR3 is 14 residues long. Trimming took 4 bases from V and 3 from J, leaving 13 bases between them. Per the germline V gene, CDR1 is LGHDT and CDR2 is YNNKEL (reference sequence). The CDR3 sequence is CASSLGTPIYEQYF. The CDR3 DNA reads TGTGCCAGCAGCCTTGGGACCCCTATCTACGAGCAGTACTTC.

The genes are TRBV27 and TRBJ1-6; no definite D call. Germline-derived CDR1 and CDR2 are MNHEY and SMNVEV (reference sequence). Trimming left V 3 bases short and J 10 bases short, with 7 bases between. This CDR3 has 12 residues. The CDR3 DNA is TGTGCCAGCAGTTTTTACGGCTCACCCCTCCACTTT. This codes for CASSFYGSPLHF.

This clonotype was seen many times. V gene TRBV6-1 combines with J gene TRBJ2-2, with 9 positions matching TRBD2. Germline CDR1 MNHNS, CDR2 SASEGT. V was clipped by 6 bases and J by 1 base; unmatched bases: 3. The CDR3 spans 15 residues. This CDR3 reads CASRRTSENTGELFF. Written as DNA, the CDR3 is TGTGCCAGCAGGAGGACTAGCGAGAACACCGGGGAGCTGTTTTTT.

This clonotype was counted ten times or more. The chain is built from TRBV12-3 or TRBV12-4 and TRBJ1-5, with a weak D call TRBD1 (5 bases). V lost 6 bases and J 7 bases, leaving 16 bases between the germline ends. This CDR3 spans 14 amino acids. The CDR3 reads CASRAQGSGQPQHF. The DNA for the CDR3 is TGTGCCAGCAGGGCTCAGGGTAGTGGACAGCCCCAGCATTTT.

This clonotype was recorded a few times. The genes are TRBV5-5 and TRBJ1-1; the D is unclear. This CDR3 contains 11 residues. Trimming removed 7 bases from V and 5 bases from J, with 9 bases in between. CDR1 and CDR2 (germline): SGHKS, YYEKEE (reference sequence). This chain's CDR3 is CASGPGTEAFF. CDR3 nucleotides: TGTGCCAGCGGTCCGGGGACTGAAGCTTTCTTT.

In its sample, this clonotype was seen many times. The chain has TRBV6-1 and TRBJ2-7; 10 nucleotides align to TRBD1. The CDR3 is 14 residues long. Germline V CDR1 and CDR2: MNHNS, SASEGT. Trimming took 6 bases from V and 4 from J; bases not matched to a gene: 6. In DNA, the CDR3 is TGTGCCAGCAGAGTCCCGGGACAGGGGTACGAGCAGTACTTC. It encodes CASRVPGQGYEQYF.

J is TRBJ1-2 and V is TRBV29-1; 7 bases match TRBD1. The V gene's germline CDR1 is SQVTM and CDR2 ANQGSEA. This CDR3 has 14 amino acids. With V trimmed by 4 bases and J by 4 bases, 9 bases remained unmatched. The CDR3 bases are TGCAGCGTTGCGGCTCAAGGGACAGTCTATGGCTACACCTTC. Amino acid sequence: CSVAAQGTVYGYTF.

V usage is TRBV6-5 and J usage is TRBJ1-2, with 9 bases identical to TRBD1. Losses at the gene ends were 2 bases for V and 4 bases for J; bases not matched to a gene: 8. The CDR3 length is 16 residues. Germline V gene lookup returns CDR1 MNHEY and CDR2 SVGAGI. CDR3 in amino acids: CASSYTGTGISYGYTF. In nucleotides, the CDR3 is TGTGCCAGCAGTTACACTGGGACAGGGATTAGCTATGGCTACACCTTC.

The J gene is TRBJ2-2, the V gene TRBV7-2, with D tentatively TRBD2 (5 bases). V lost 3 bases to trimming and J lost 8 bases, with 13 bases between them. The CDR3 is 14 residues long. Germline CDR1 SGHTA, CDR2 FQGNSA. Written as DNA, the CDR3 is TGTGCCAGCAGCTTTCAAGCGGTATCGGGGGAGCTGTTTTTT. Translating it yields CASSFQAVSGELFF.

This clonotype was recorded many times. The chain couples TRBV29-1 to TRBJ2-7, with 11 bases identical to TRBD2. Germline lookup yields CDR1 SQVTM and CDR2 ANQGSEA. This CDR3 is 15 amino acids long. V lost 0 bases, J lost 3 bases, and 4 bases stayed unmatched. The CDR3 loop is CSVEDGLAGIYEQYF. CDR3 nucleotide sequence: TGCAGCGTTGAAGATGGACTAGCGGGTATCTACGAGCAGTACTTC.

This clonotype was counted between two and nine times. The chain is built from TRBV19 and TRBJ1-6; the D gene is possibly TRBD1 (5 bases). The V gene's germline CDR1 is LNHDA and CDR2 SQIVND (reference sequence). Trimming cost V 7 bases and J 7 bases, with 17 bases left between them. The CDR3 has 15 residues. Written as DNA, the CDR3 is TGTGCCAGTAAGGGGAGGCAGGGTCTCAATTCACCCCTCCACTTT. Translated, it gives CASKGRQGLNSPLHF. Full variable domain (remainder filled in from reference TRBV19 and TRBJ1-6): DGGITQSPKYLFRKEGQNVTLSCEQNLNHDAMYWYRQDPGQGLRLIYYSQIVNDFQKGDIAEGYSVSREKKESFPLTVTSAQKNPTAFYLCASKGRQGLNSPLHFGNGTRLTVT.

This clonotype was seen a handful of times. The chain employs TRBV28 and TRBJ2-7; D assignment may be TRBD1 or TRBD2 (6 bases each). V dropped 7 bases and J dropped 4 bases, with 11 bases sitting between them. This CDR3 region has 12 residues. Germline CDR1 and CDR2: MDHEN and SYDVKM. CDR3 protein: CASKGGRYEQYF. The CDR3 bases are TGTGCCAGCAAGGGGGGCAGGTACGAGCAGTACTTC.

This clonotype was seen a few times. This chain connects TRBV2 to TRBJ2-7; possibly TRBD2 for D (5 bases). This CDR3 is built from 15 residues. Germline CDR1 SNHLY, CDR2 FYNNEI. Trimming stripped 0 bases from V and 2 bases from J, with 11 bases between. The CDR3 sequence is CASSEARVDPYEQYF. The CDR3 coding sequence is TGTGCCAGCAGTGAAGCGAGGGTAGATCCCTACGAGCAGTACTTC. Looking up the rest from reference TRBV2 and TRBJ2-7 gives the full variable domain: EPEVTQTPSHQVTQMGQEVILRCVPISNHLYFYWYRQILGQKVEFLVSFYNNEISEKSEIFDDQFSVERPDGSNFTLKIRSTKLEDSAMYFCASSEARVDPYEQYFGPGTRLTVT.

The chain recombines TRBV7-8 with TRBJ1-4; 7 bases line up with TRBD1. The CDR3 is 15 amino acids. Trimming removed 5 bases from V and 4 bases from J; junction bases left unmatched: 7. CDR1 and CDR2 (germline): SGHVS, FQNEAQ. The CDR3 sequence: CASSPPGTVNEKLFF. In DNA, the CDR3 is TGTGCCAGCAGCCCTCCCGGGACAGTTAATGAAAAACTGTTTTTT.

This clonotype was detected many times. The chain carries TRBV5-1 and TRBJ1-1, with a possible D match to TRBD1 (6 bases). This CDR3 has 14 residues. Trimming removed 0 bases at V and 5 bases at J, with 11 bases between. Germline CDR1 SGHRS, CDR2 YFSETQ. CDR3 DNA: TGCGCCAGCAGCTTGGAGGGGGTGAGGACTGAAGCTTTCTTT. This gives the protein CASSLEGVRTEAFF.

This clonotype was counted many times. The chain has TRBV6-1 and TRBJ1-5; TRBD1 aligns across 9 bases. CDR1 and CDR2 from the germline V gene are MNHNS and SASEGT. The CDR3 sequence is 15 residues long. After removal of 4 bases from V and 4 bases from J, the junction contained 5 bases not matched to a gene. The CDR3 reads CASSGGTGSNQPQHF. The CDR3 DNA is TGTGCCAGCAGTGGGGGGACAGGGTCAAATCAGCCCCAGCATTTT.

This clonotype was seen ten or more times. The CDR3 coding sequence is TGTGCCAGTAGTCCCCACCCTAGCGGGAGTCGCGACGAGCAGTACTTC. Translating gives CASSPHPSGSRDEQYF. The chain links TRBV19 to TRBJ2-7; 10 positions match TRBD2. Germline CDR1 LNHDA, CDR2 SQIVND (reference sequence). The CDR3 consists of 16 residues. V lost 5 bases to trimming and J lost 5 bases; unmatched junction nucleotides: 12.

This clonotype was observed a handful of times. V is TRBV28 and J is TRBJ1-1, with TRBD1 as a possible D gene (6 bases). CDR1 MDHEN and CDR2 SYDVKM come from the germline V gene. V was clipped by 5 bases and J by 8 bases, with 21 bases between them. This CDR3 comprises 15 residues. CDR3 in DNA: TGTGCCAGCAGTCTAACATCCAGGGGAGGGACCGAAGCTTTCTTT. Amino acids: CASSLTSRGGTEAFF.

The chain recombines TRBV29-1 with TRBJ2-4; D not resolved. The CDR3 length is 11 residues. Per the germline V gene, CDR1 is SQVTM and CDR2 is ANQGSEA. Deletions cut 6 bases from V and 7 bases from J, with 10 bases between. CDR3 DNA sequence: TGCAGCGTCGACCACGGGAACATTCAGTACTTC. Its protein is CSVDHGNIQYF.

In its sample, this clonotype was seen many times. This rearrangement joins TRBV28 to TRBJ1-2; TRBD1 agrees at 10 bases. This CDR3 has 15 amino acids. The trim removed 3 bases at V and 6 bases at J, leaving 7 bases unmatched. CDR1 and CDR2 (germline): MDHEN, SYDVKM. The CDR3 reads CASSFNVGTGDGYTF. DNA of the CDR3: TGTGCCAGCAGTTTCAATGTGGGGACAGGGGATGGCTACACCTTC.